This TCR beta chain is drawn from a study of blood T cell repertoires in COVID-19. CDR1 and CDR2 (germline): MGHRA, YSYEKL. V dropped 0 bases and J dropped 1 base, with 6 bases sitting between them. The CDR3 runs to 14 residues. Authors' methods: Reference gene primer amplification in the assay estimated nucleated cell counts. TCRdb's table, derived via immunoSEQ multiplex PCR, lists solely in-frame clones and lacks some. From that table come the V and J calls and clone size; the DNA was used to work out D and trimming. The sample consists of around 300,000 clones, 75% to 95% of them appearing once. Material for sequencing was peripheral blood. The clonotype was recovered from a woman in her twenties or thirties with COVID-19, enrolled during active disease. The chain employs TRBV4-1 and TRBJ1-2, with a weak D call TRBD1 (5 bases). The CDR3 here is CASSQDRVNYGYTF. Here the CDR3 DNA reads TGCGCCAGCAGCCAAGACAGGGTTAACTATGGCTACACCTTC.